The present T cell receptor beta chain was sequenced within a study of blood T cells in healthy people across ages. Study results and caveats: A greater number of naive CD4+ cells and higher diversity distinguished long-lived donors from aged donors. Researchers said unsorted PBMCs prevented a conclusive naive versus antigen-experienced comparison.

Worth noting for this clonotype: Its specificity is unknown.

It was with a sample-barcoded 5' primer and a J-beta primer mix that a second PCR of roughly 7 to 12 cycles was run. TCRdb re-called the 5' RACE reads through MiXCR, storing one row per CDR3 protein. The sample lists around 990,000 distinct CDR3 sequences; 25% were seen once. Per germline, CDR1 SEHNR and CDR2 FQNEAQ (reference sequence). This CDR3 comprises 14 residues. Trimming shortened V by 5 bases and J by 8 bases, and 15 bases separated the two germline ends. These same records also appear under a second study, on T cells of mothers and their children. That work adds: Addition of sample barcodes and 2-4 random nucleotides occurred through the M1S primer of the second PCR. Every mother produced more than 8.5 million TCR beta CDR3 reads, whereas every child provided around 3 million.

Sequencing was done on a sample of blood. The chain recombines TRBV7-9 with TRBJ1-4; TRBD1 is a possible D gene (5 bases). The TCR comes from a girl aged 2-10 years in good health. CDR3 nucleotide sequence: TGTGCCAGCAGCGAGCCGGGACTTTTAGAAAAACTGTTTTTT. It is translated as CASSEPGLLEKLFF.